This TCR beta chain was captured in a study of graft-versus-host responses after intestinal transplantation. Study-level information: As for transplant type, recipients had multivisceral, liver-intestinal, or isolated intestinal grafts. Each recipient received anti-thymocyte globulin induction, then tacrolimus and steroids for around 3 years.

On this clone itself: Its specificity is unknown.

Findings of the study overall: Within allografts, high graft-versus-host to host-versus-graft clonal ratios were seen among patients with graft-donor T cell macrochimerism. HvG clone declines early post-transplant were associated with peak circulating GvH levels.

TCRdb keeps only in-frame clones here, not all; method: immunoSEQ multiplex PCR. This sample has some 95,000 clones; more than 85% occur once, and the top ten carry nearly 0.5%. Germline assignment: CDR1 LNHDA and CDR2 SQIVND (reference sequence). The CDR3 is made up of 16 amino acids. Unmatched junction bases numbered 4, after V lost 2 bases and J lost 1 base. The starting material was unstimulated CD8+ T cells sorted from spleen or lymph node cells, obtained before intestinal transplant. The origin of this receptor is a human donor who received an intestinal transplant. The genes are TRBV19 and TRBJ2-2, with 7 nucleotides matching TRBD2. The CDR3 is CASSIRWGGNTGELFF. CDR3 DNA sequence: TGTGCCAGTAGTATAAGATGGGGGGGGAACACCGGGGAGCTGTTTTTT.